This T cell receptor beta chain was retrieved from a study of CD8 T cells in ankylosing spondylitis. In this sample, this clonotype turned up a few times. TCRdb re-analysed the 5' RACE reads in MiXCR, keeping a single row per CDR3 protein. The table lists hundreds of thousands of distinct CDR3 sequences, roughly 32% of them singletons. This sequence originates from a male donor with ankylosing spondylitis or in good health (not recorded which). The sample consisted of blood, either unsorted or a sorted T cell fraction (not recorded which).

The CDR3: CASSPTTGWAGELFF. The CDR3 nucleotides read TGTGCCAGCAGCCCAACGACAGGGTGGGCCGGGGAGCTGTTTTTT. V and J are TRBV11-2 and TRBJ2-2; 7 nucleotides align to TRBD1. V lost 5 bases to trimming and J lost 6 bases; unmatched junction nucleotides: 9. This CDR3 is built from 15 residues. CDR1 and CDR2 from the germline V gene are SGHAT and FQNNGV.